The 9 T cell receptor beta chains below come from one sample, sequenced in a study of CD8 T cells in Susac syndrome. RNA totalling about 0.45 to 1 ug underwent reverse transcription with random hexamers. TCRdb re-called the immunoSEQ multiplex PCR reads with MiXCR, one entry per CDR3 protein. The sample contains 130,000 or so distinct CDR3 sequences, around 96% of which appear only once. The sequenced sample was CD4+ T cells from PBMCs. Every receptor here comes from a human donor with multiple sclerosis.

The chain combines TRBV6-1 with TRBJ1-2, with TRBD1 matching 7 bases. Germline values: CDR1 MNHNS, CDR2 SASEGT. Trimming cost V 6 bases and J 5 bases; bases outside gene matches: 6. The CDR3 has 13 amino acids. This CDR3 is CASRKGTEYGYTF. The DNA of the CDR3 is TGTGCCAGCAGGAAAGGGACAGAATATGGCTACACCTTC.

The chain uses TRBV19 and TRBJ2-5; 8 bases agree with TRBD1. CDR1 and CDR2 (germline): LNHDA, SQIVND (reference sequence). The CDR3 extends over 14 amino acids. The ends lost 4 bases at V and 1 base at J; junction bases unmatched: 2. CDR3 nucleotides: TGTGCCAGTAGTACAGGGGGCTTCCAAGAGACCCAGTACTTC. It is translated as CASSTGGFQETQYF.

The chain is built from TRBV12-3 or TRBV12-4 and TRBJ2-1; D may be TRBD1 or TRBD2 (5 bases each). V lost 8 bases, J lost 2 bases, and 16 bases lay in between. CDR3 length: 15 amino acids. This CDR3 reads CASGLGTATYNEQFF. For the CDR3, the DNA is TGTGCCAGCGGGCTTGGGACGGCGACCTACAATGAGCAGTTCTTC.

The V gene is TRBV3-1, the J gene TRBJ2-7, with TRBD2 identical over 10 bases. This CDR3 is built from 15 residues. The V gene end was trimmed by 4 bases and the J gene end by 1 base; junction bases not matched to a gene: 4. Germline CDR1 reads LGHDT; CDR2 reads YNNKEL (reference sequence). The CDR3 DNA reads TGTGCCAGCAGCCGGGGGACTAGCGCTTCCTACGAGCAGTACTTC. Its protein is CASSRGTSASYEQYF.

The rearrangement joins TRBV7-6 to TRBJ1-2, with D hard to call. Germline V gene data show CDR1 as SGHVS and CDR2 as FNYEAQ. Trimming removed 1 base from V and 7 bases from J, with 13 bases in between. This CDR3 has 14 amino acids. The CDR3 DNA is TGTGCCAGCAGCTTAGTCCCTTCATCGGGTGGCTACACCTTC. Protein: CASSLVPSSGGYTF.

CDR3 sequence reads: CASSPTGTVAYEQYF. The CDR3 nucleotides are TGTGCCAGCAGCCCAACCGGGACAGTTGCCTACGAGCAGTACTTC. The rearrangement links TRBV12-3 or TRBV12-4 to TRBJ2-7; 7 nucleotides match TRBD1. The CDR3 contains 15 residues. J was trimmed by 2 bases and V by 6 bases; bases with no gene match: 10.

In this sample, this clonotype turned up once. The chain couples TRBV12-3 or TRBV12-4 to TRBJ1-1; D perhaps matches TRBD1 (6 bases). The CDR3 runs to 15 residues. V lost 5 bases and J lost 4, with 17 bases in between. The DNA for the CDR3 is TGTGCCAGCAGTGCCCAACAGGGAACGGGCACTGAAGCTTTCTTT. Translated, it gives CASSAQQGTGTEAFF.

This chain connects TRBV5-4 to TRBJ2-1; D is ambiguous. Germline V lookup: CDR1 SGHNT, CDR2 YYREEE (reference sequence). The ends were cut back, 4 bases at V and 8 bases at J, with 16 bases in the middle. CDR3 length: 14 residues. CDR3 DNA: TGTGCCAGCAGCGATTTGAGAAGGAGCGATGAGCAGTTCTTC. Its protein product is CASSDLRRSDEQFF.

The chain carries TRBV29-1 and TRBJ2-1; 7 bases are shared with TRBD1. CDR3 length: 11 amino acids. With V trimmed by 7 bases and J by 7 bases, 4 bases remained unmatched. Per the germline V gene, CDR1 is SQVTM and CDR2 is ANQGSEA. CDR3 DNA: TGCAGCGAGGGACAGACAAATGAGCAGTTCTTC. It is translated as CSEGQTNEQFF.